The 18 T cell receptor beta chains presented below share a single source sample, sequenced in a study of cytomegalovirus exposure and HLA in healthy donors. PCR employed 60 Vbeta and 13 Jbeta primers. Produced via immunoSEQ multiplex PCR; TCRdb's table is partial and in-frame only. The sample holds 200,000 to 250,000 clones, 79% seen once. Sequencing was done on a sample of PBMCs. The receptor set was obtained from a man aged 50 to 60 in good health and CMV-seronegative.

In nucleotides, the CDR3 is TGCGCCAGCAGCGCCGGGGGAGTTTCAGGTACTGAAGCTTTCTTT. Residues: CASSAGGVSGTEAFF. V gene TRBV5-1 combines with J gene TRBJ1-1, with D possibly being TRBD1 (5 bases). V lost 4 bases to trimming and J lost 5 bases, with 18 bases between them. Germline V gene lookup returns CDR1 SGHRS and CDR2 YFSETQ. This CDR3 has 15 residues.

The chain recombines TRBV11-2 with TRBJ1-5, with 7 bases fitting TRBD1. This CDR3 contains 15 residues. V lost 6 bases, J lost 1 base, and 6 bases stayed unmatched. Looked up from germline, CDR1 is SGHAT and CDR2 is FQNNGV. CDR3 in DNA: TGTGCCAGCAGTAAAGACAGGGCCAGCAATCAGCCCCAGCATTTT. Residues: CASSKDRASNQPQHF.

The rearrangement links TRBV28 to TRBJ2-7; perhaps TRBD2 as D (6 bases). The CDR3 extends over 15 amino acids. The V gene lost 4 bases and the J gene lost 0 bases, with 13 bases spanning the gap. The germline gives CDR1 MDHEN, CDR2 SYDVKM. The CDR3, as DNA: TGTGCCAGCAGTTGGGCCGGCGGGGCCTCCTACGAGCAGTACTTC. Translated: CASSWAGGASYEQYF. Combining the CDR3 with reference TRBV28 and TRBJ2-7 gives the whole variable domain DVKVTQSSRYLVKRTGEKVFLECVQDMDHENMFWYRQDPGLGLRLIYFSYDVKMKEKGDIPEGYSVSREKKERFSLILESASTNQTSMYLCASSWAGGASYEQYFGPGTRLTVT.

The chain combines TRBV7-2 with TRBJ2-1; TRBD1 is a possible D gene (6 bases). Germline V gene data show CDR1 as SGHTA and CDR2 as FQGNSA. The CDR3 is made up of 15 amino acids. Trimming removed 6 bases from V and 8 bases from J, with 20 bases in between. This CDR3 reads CASRFSQGPVHEQFF. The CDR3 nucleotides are TGTGCCAGCAGATTTTCACAGGGTCCTGTCCATGAGCAGTTCTTC.

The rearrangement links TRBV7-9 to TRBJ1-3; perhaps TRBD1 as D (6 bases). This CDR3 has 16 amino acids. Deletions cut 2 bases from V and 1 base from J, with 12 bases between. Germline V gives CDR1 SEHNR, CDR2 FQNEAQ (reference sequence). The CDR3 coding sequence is TGTGCCAGCAGCTTACAGGGGATGCTTTCTGGAAACACCATATATTTT. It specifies CASSLQGMLSGNTIYF. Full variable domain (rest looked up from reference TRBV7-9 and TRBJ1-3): DTGVSQNPRHKITKRGQNVTFRCDPISEHNRLYWYRQTLGQGPEFLTYFQNEAQLEKSRLLSDRFSAERPKGSFSTLEIQRTEQGDSAMYLCASSLQGMLSGNTIYFGEGSWLTVV.

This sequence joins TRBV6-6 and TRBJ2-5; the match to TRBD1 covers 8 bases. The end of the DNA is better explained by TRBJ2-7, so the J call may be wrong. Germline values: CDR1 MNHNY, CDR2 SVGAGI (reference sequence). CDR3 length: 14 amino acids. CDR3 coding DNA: TGTGCCAGCCGGCAGGGGGCGGGATCCTACGAGCAGTACTTC. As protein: CASRQGAGSYEQYF.

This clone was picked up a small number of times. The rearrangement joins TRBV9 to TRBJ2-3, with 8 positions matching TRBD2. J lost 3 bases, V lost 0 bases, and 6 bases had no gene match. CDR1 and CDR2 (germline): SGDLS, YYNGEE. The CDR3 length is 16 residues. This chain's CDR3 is CASSVEDGRATDTQYF. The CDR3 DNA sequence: TGTGCCAGCAGCGTAGAGGACGGGAGGGCGACAGATACGCAGTATTTT.

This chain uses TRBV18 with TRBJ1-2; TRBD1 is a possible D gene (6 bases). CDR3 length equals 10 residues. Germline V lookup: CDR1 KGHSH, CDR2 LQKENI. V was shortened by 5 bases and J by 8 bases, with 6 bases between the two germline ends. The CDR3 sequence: CASSGGGYTF. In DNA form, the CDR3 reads TGTGCCAGCTCAGGGGGCGGCTACACCTTC.

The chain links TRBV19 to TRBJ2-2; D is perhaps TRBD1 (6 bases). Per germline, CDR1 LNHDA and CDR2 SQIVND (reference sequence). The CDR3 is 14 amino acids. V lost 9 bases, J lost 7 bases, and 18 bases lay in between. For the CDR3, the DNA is TGTGCCAGCAAGACGACAGGTTACAGCGGGGAGCTGTTTTTT. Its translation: CASKTTGYSGELFF.

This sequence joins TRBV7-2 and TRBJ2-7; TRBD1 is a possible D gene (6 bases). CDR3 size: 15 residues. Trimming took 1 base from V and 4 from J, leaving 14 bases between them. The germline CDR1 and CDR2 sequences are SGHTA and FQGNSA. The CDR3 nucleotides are TGTGCCAGCAGCTTAGAAGACAGGCCTTATTACGAGCAGTACTTC. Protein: CASSLEDRPYYEQYF.

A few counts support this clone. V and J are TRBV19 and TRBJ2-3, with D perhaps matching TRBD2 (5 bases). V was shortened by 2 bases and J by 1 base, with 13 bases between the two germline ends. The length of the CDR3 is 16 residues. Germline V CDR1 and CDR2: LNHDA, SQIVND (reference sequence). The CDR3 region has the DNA TGTGCCAGTAGTATAATCGGGGTCGGGGGCACAGATACGCAGTATTTT. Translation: CASSIIGVGGTDTQYF.

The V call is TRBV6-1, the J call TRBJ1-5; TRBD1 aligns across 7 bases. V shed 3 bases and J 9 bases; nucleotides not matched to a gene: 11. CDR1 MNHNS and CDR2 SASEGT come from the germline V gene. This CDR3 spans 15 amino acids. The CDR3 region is CASSEGTAFSRPQHF. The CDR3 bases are TGTGCCAGCAGTGAGGGGACAGCCTTTTCGCGGCCCCAGCATTTT.

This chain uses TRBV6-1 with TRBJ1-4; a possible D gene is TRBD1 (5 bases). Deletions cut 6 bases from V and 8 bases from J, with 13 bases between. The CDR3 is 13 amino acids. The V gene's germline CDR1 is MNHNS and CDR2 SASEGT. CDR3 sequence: CASSRQWGEKLFF. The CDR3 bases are TGTGCCAGCAGCCGACAGTGGGGCGAAAAACTGTTTTTT.

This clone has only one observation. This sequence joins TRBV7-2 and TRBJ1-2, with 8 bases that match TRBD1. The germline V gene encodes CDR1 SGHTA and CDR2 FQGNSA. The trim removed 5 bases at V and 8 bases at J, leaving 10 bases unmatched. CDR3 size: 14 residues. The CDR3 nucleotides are TGTGCCAGCAGCCGCCAGGGACAGGCCTCGGGCTACACCTTC. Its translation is CASSRQGQASGYTF.

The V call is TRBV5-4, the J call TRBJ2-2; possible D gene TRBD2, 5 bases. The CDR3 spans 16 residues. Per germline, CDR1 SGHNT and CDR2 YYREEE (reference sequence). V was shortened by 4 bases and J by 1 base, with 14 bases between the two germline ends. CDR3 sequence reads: CASSRAERRNTGELFF. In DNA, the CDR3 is TGTGCCAGCAGCCGAGCGGAGCGAAGGAACACCGGGGAGCTGTTTTTT.

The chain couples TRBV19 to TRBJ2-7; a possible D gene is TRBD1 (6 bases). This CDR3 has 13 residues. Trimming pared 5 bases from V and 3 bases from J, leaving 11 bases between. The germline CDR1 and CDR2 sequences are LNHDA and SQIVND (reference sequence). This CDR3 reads CASSPQGNYEQYF. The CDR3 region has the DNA TGTGCCAGTAGTCCTCAGGGGAACTACGAGCAGTACTTC.

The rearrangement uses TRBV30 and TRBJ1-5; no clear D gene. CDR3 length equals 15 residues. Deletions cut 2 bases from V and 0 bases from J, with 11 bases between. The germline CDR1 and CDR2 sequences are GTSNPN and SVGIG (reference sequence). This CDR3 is CAWSRLGLSNQPQHF. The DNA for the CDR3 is TGTGCCTGGAGTCGATTGGGCCTTAGCAATCAGCCCCAGCATTTT.

The CDR3 protein is CASTLVSSGATYNEQFF. The CDR3 region has the DNA TGTGCCAGCACTCTCGTCAGCAGCGGAGCCACGTACAATGAGCAGTTCTTC. The chain uses TRBV7-2 and TRBJ2-1; D might be TRBD2 (5 bases). From germline, CDR1 is SGHTA and CDR2 FQGNSA. Trimming removed 7 bases at V and 4 bases at J, with 23 bases between. The CDR3 runs 17 residues.